Presented here are 18 T cell receptor beta chains from one specimen sequenced in a study of T cells after yellow fever vaccination. TCRdb reprocessed the 5' RACE reads via MiXCR and lists one record per CDR3 protein. The sample records 170,000 or so distinct CDR3 sequences, about 6.2% being singletons. The material sequenced was CD4+ T cells sorted from PBMCs, taken on the day of the first yellow fever vaccination. These receptors came from a man younger than 35 who received the YFV17D yellow fever vaccine.

Many counts were recorded for this clonotype. The rearrangement uses TRBV3-1 and TRBJ2-3; D is tentatively TRBD1 or TRBD2 (5 bases each). The germline CDR1 and CDR2 sequences are LGHDT and YNNKEL (reference sequence). V was cut by 4 bases and J by 8 bases, with 13 bases left in between. The CDR3 runs 13 residues. The CDR3 DNA reads as TGTGCCAGCAGCCTACCCGGGACGGGTACGCAGTATTTT. It codes for CASSLPGTGTQYF.

J is TRBJ2-2 and V is TRBV6-2 or TRBV6-3; D gene ambiguous. V lost 6 bases to trimming and J lost 3 bases, with 8 bases between them. The CDR3 length is 13 residues. The germline V gene has CDR1 MNHEY and CDR2 SVGEGT. The CDR3, as DNA: TGTGCCAGCAGAAACAGCTACACCGGGGAGCTGTTTTTT. It yields the protein CASRNSYTGELFF.

In its sample, this clonotype was seen many times. The chain combines TRBV29-1 with TRBJ1-4; D ambiguous. V shed 5 bases and J shed 8 bases, with 9 bases lying between them. Germline loops: CDR1 SQVTM, CDR2 ANQGSEA. This CDR3 has 11 residues. The CDR3, as DNA: TGCAGCGTTTTAAGTGAGGAAAAACTGTTTTTT. Its protein product is CSVLSEEKLFF.

The table lists this clonotype with many counts. The CDR3 region is CASSPKAGQGIGSGANVLTF. The CDR3 coding sequence is TGTGCCAGCAGCCCGAAAGCGGGACAGGGGATTGGCTCTGGGGCCAACGTCCTGACTTTC. The gene calls are TRBV9 and TRBJ2-6, with TRBD1 matching 10 bases. Germline assignment: CDR1 SGDLS and CDR2 YYNGEE. V dropped 4 bases and J dropped 0; count of bases not matched to a gene: 13. The CDR3 runs to 20 residues.

The chain combines TRBV12-3 or TRBV12-4 with TRBJ1-1; the D is unclear. Trimming stripped 2 bases from V and 0 bases from J, with 7 bases between. The CDR3 covers 14 residues. CDR3 residues: CASSLQELNTEAFF. The CDR3, as DNA: TGTGCCAGCAGTTTACAGGAATTGAACACTGAAGCTTTCTTT.

The chain combines TRBV10-3 with TRBJ2-6, with no clear D. Germline lookup yields CDR1 ENHRY and CDR2 SYGVKD. V lost 10 bases, J lost 0 bases, and 13 bases lay in between. The CDR3 has 15 amino acids. The DNA of the CDR3 is TGTGCCACCGCGCGGAAAAACTCTGGGGCCAACGTCCTGACTTTC. It encodes CATARKNSGANVLTF.

This clonotype was counted many times. CDR3 nucleotides: TGTGCCAGCAGCCTGGGCGGCCCCCACGAGCAGTACTTC. Its translation: CASSLGGPHEQYF. The chain couples TRBV12-3 or TRBV12-4 to TRBJ2-7, with D hard to call. Between the trimmed V and J ends, which lost 6 bases and 5 bases, there was a span of 14 bases. The CDR3 runs 13 residues.

This chain connects TRBV4-1 to TRBJ1-3, with 8 bases identical to TRBD1. The CDR3 extends over 17 amino acids. After removal of 0 bases from V and 2 bases from J, the junction contained 6 bases not matched to a gene. Germline loops: CDR1 MGHRA, CDR2 YSYEKL. This CDR3 reads CASSQDRDRNAGNTIYF. The CDR3 DNA reads TGCGCCAGCAGCCAAGATAGGGACAGGAATGCTGGAAACACCATATATTTT.

This clonotype was detected ten times or more. The V and J genes are TRBV6-5 and TRBJ2-2; D is ambiguous. Germline V CDR1 and CDR2: MNHEY, SVGAGI. The CDR3 consists of 11 residues. Trimming cost V 6 bases and J 7 bases, with 6 bases left between them. Here the CDR3 DNA reads TGTGCCAGCAGGGGGTACGGGGAGCTGTTTTTT. This translates into CASRGYGELFF.

This clonotype was picked up many times. J is TRBJ2-5 and V is TRBV2, with 11 bases fitting TRBD2. The trim removed 3 bases at V and 5 bases at J, leaving 2 bases unmatched. This CDR3 region has 14 residues. Germline V gene lookup returns CDR1 SNHLY and CDR2 FYNNEI. CDR3 region: CASSDSGGAETQYF. In DNA form, the CDR3 reads TGTGCCAGCAGTGATAGCGGGGGGGCGGAGACCCAGTACTTC.

This clonotype has ten or more counts. This sequence joins TRBV7-2 and TRBJ2-5, with 8 bases fitting TRBD1. V was clipped by 8 bases and J by 5 bases; unmatched bases: 10. The CDR3 has 14 amino acids. CDR1 SGHTA and CDR2 FQGNSA come from the germline V gene. The CDR3 loop reads CASSQAGGAETQYF. The CDR3 DNA reads as TGTGCCAGCTCTCAGGCAGGGGGCGCCGAGACCCAGTACTTC. Combining the CDR3 with reference TRBV7-2 and TRBJ2-5 gives the whole variable domain GAGVSQSPSNKVTEKGKDVELRCDPISGHTALYWYRQSLGQGLEFLIYFQGNSAPDKSGLPSDRFSAERTGGSVSTLTIQRTQQEDSAVYLCASSQAGGAETQYFGPGTRLLVL.

This clonotype showed up many times. The chain is built from TRBV12-3 or TRBV12-4 and TRBJ1-1, with D possibly TRBD1 on 5 matching bases. Trimming left V 1 base short and J 7 bases short, with 13 bases between. CDR3 length equals 14 residues. CDR3 protein: CASSLVPGINEAFF. The DNA for the CDR3 is TGTGCCAGCAGTTTAGTGCCAGGGATTAATGAAGCTTTCTTT.

This clonotype was recorded at least ten times. The chain couples TRBV5-1 to TRBJ2-1, with 10 bases aligning to TRBD2. The germline V gene has CDR1 SGHRS and CDR2 YFSETQ. Germline trimming cut 0 bases from V and 7 bases from J; bases unmatched to any gene: 4. CDR3 length equals 15 residues. CDR3 nucleotides: TGCGCCAGCAGCTTGGATCCTAGCGGGGGTAATGAGCAGTTCTTC. It translates to CASSLDPSGGNEQFF.

A few counts support this clonotype. V usage is TRBV7-2 and J usage is TRBJ2-5; D gene unclear. V lost 5 bases to trimming and J lost 0 bases, with 4 bases between them. From germline, CDR1 is SGHTA and CDR2 FQGNSA. The CDR3 is 12 residues long. Here the CDR3 reads CASSIDQETQYF. CDR3 DNA sequence: TGTGCCAGCAGCATAGACCAAGAGACCCAGTACTTC.

The V and J genes are TRBV4-3 and TRBJ2-2; 8 bases are shared with TRBD2. This CDR3 comprises 17 residues. Trimming cost V 0 bases and J 6 bases; bases outside gene matches: 9. CDR1 and CDR2 (germline): LGHNA, YSLEER. CDR3: CASSQDYSGGSSGELFF. The CDR3 DNA follows: TGCGCCAGCAGCCAAGATTACAGCGGGGGATCGTCCGGGGAGCTGTTTTTT.

This clonotype showed up many times. The rearrangement uses TRBV18 and TRBJ2-2, with TRBD2 identical over 7 bases. Germline CDR1 reads KGHSH; CDR2 reads LQKENI. There are 16 residues in the CDR3. V gave up 3 bases and J gave up 1 base; unmatched junction bases: 5. The chain's CDR3 is CASSPLLAGNTGELFF. CDR3 DNA: TGTGCCAGCTCACCCCTGTTAGCGGGGAACACCGGGGAGCTGTTTTTT.

V gene TRBV27 combines with J gene TRBJ1-2; possible D gene TRBD1, 5 bases. The CDR3 loop spans 13 amino acids. Germline CDR1 is MNHEY and CDR2 is SMNVEV (reference sequence). V lost 6 bases to trimming and J lost 8 bases, with 16 bases between them. CDR3 coding DNA: TGTGCCAGCAGCCGACAGATCCCGGGGGGCTACACCTTC. Amino acids: CASSRQIPGGYTF.

This clonotype was observed many times. The chain uses TRBV5-1 and TRBJ2-3; 8 bases align to TRBD2. Germline lookup yields CDR1 SGHRS and CDR2 YFSETQ. Trimming removed 5 bases from V and 4 bases from J; junction bases left unmatched: 6. The CDR3 is 14 residues long. The CDR3 DNA follows: TGCGCCAGCAGAGATGCGGGGGGTTCAGATACGCAGTATTTT. As protein: CASRDAGGSDTQYF. Drawing the rest from reference TRBV5-1 and TRBJ2-3, the complete variable domain is KAGVTQTPRYLIKTRGQQVTLSCSPISGHRSVSWYQQTPGQGLQFLFEYFSETQRNKGNFPGRFSGRQFSNSRSEMNVSTLELGDSALYLCASRDAGGSDTQYFGPGTRLTVL.